This T cell receptor beta chain derives from a study of spatial heterogeneity in lung cancer. As for the study in general: Across tumor regions, counts of TCR transcripts showed a strong correlation with a T cell module score derived from matched bulk RNA-seq. General study points: For tumor T cells, estimated coverage reached only around 7% (alpha) and around 13% (beta). Ubiquitous expanded TCR counts tracked ubiquitous nonsynonymous mutations; regional expanded TCR counts tracked regional nonsynonymous mutations. Expanded intratumoral alpha and beta TCR counts tracked tumor mutation counts.

Germline loops: CDR1 SGHAT, CDR2 FQNNGV. Trimming took 1 base from V and 0 from J, leaving 11 bases between them. The CDR3 contains 16 residues. A note on this clonotype: The target antigen is unknown.

TCRdb reprocessed the 5' RACE reads via MiXCR and lists one record per CDR3 protein. Of about 25,000 distinct CDR3 sequences listed, 8.8% were seen once; the top ten hold 7.5% to 8%. Indicated time point: sample taken at primary tumor resection. Whole RNA came from tumor, nontumor lung or frozen PBMC and was sequenced without being sorted. This chain joins TRBV11-2 and TRBJ2-3, with D perhaps matching TRBD1 (5 bases). Sequencing was performed on lung tumor tissue, taken at surgery. The receptor's source is a male donor with early-stage non-small cell lung cancer. In nucleotides, the CDR3 is TGTGCCAGCAGCTTAGGGGGCGGAACTAGCACAGATACGCAGTATTTT. Translated: CASSLGGGTSTDTQYF. Full variable domain (remainder filled in from reference TRBV11-2 and TRBJ2-3): EAGVAQSPRYKIIEKRQSVAFWCNPISGHATLYWYQQILGQGPKLLIQFQNNGVVDDSQLPKDRFSAERLKGVDSTLKIQPAKLEDSAVYLCASSLGGGTSTDTQYFGPGTRLTVL.